A single sample gave rise to the 2 T cell receptor beta chains below, sequenced in a study of cytomegalovirus exposure and HLA in healthy donors. The protocol was immunoSEQ multiplex PCR, while the TCRdb copy is restricted to in-frame clones and leaves out a portion. The table lists 85,000 to 120,000 clones, 88% of them singletons, with less than 2% in the top ten. The sample taken for sequencing was PBMCs. The receptors come from a woman aged 18-29 years in good health and CMV-seropositive.

The chain couples TRBV15 to TRBJ2-2, with D possibly matching TRBD1 (6 bases). V lost 4 bases and J lost 8, with 23 bases in between. Germline V gene lookup returns CDR1 LNHNV and CDR2 YYDKDF (reference sequence). This CDR3 comprises 17 residues. CDR3 sequence: CATSTAGTRVTWGELFF. CDR3 DNA: TGTGCCACCAGCACCGCCGGGACACGGGTTACGTGGGGGGAGCTGTTTTTT.

The genes are TRBV10-2 and TRBJ1-2; TRBD1 might be the D (5 bases). The CDR3 consists of 17 residues. The germline V gene encodes CDR1 WSHSY and CDR2 SAAADI. V was trimmed by 2 bases and J by 8 bases, leaving 24 bases between them. As DNA, the CDR3 is TGCGCCAGCAGTGAGATATCGGCACAGGCCTACAAAACGGGCTACACCTTC. Translated, it gives CASSEISAQAYKTGYTF.